This T cell receptor beta chain came from a study of T cell responses to AZD1222 COVID-19 vaccine (dated by TCRdb to about 2021). About the investigation overall: Because spike-specific TCR depth and breadth did not differ between the two schedules, AZD1222 recipients who got a second dose at roughly 4 weeks were pooled with those who got a second dose at roughly 12 weeks. TCR sequencing covered roughly 230 trial participants: 207 given two doses of AZD1222 and 26 given two doses of MenACWY control vaccine. Trial participants were enrolled into age subgroups of 18-55, 56-69 and 70-plus years, which contained 148, 28 and 57 TCR-sequenced participants, respectively.

Note on this clone: Its antigen is still unknown. Base qualities are not recorded, but no much larger clone differs from it by a single base.

Taken from the germline V gene, the CDR1 and CDR2 loops are WSHSY and SAAADI. Germline trimming: 8 bases from V, 3 bases from J; junction bases outside gene matches: 4. Measured from the cysteine to the phenylalanine, the CDR3 is 13 residues long. Only CDR3 DNA remains: 39 bases, in frame from the first base. According to the study, the label for this sample's time point signals: baseline before first vaccination. Vaccinee samples were obtained from the UK trials COV001 and COV002, which included a single-blind randomized controlled phase 2/3 trial of AZD1222 (ChAdOx1 nCoV-19) in healthy adults. Trial participant PBMC samples were collected at day 0 and day 28 after the second dose for TCRbeta chain sequencing. General conclusions and limits of the study: After two AZD1222 doses, spike-specific TCR breadth and depth were significantly higher than at day 0 and than in MenACWY recipients. Conclusions about previously exposed vaccinees were limited because only six AZD1222 recipients were SARS-CoV-2 seropositive at baseline. Because no day 14 peak-response samples were available, the repertoires could be characterized only after the peak T cell response. Most participants were white British and females outnumbered males, and the authors suggested that clonal diversity may have been underestimated. CD4 TCRs associated with the vaccine covered the entire spike protein, and the dominant responses were in regions 160-218 and 743-854. In the small 56-69-year group, the increase in depth fell short of significance, most likely because of low power. Reportedly, close to half of the unique spike-specific TCRs recognized epitopes lying outside the regions that are mutated in the B.1.351 and B.1.1.7 variants.

The CDR3 regions of human TCRbeta chains were analyzed by immunosequencing. In the paper's pipeline: TCRs in the repertoires were matched against a reference library of SARS-CoV-2-specific TCRs that had been generated with the MIRA antigen-specificity platform. Breadth was defined as the fraction of unique TCRs that were SARS-CoV-2-associated, and depth was defined as the fraction of total T cells that were SARS-CoV-2-associated. Using the MIRA data, every spike-specific TCR was mapped to the spike region that the TCR reacted to and assigned to either a CD4 or a CD8 class. Log10-transformed breadth and depth values were compared by one-way ANOVA with Sidak's multiple comparisons tests. TCRdb took this table from immuneACCESS and kept in-frame rearrangements with V and J called. Such tables lack part of the clones; where checked against another copy, unresolved V genes explain under half of the gap, and the rest is unexplained. That table supplies the V and J calls and clone size; D and trimming were determined from the DNA. The sample includes about 260,000 clones, with about 92% observed a single time. Less than 0.6% of the sample is taken by the ten largest.

This receptor was taken from an adult in good health. The chain is assembled from TRBV10-2 and TRBJ2-3; 8 central nucleotides agree with TRBD1. Sequences were derived from peripheral blood, sampled on day 0 of AZD1222 vaccination. CDR3 reads: CASEDRGTDTQYF. The DNA is as follows: TGCGCCAGCGAAGACAGGGGAACAGATACGCAGTATTTT.